The sequence of this TCR beta chain was determined in a study of memory CD4+ T cells and cytomegalovirus serostatus. Overall study context: Healthy Belgian adult donors included about 10 CMV-positive and 24 CMV-negative people.

Single viable CD3+CD4+CD8-CD45RO+ cells were sorted as the memory CD4+ T cells. This clone was seen once. What it recognizes is unknown. CDR1 and CDR2 from the germline V gene are MDHEN and SYDVKM. The CDR3 spans 15 residues. V shed 6 bases and J shed 3 bases, with 15 bases lying between them. Study-wide results and caveats: About two fifths of the roughly 150 known CMV-associated TCRbeta sequences appeared in CD4+ memory.

In the authors' workflow: Out-of-frame sequences were removed, leaving 2,204,828 distinct TCRbeta sequences. The assay was immunoSEQ multiplex PCR, and TCRdb's table has in-frame clones only and misses some. V, J and clone size derive from that table, while D and trimming were established from the DNA sequence. The data hold approximately 92,000 clones, with 75% to 90% observed a single time. The chain uses TRBV28 and TRBJ2-1; possibly TRBD1 for D (6 bases). This clonotype was sampled from an adult in good health and CMV-seropositive. The sequenced sample consisted of memory CD4+ T cells from blood. The CDR3 DNA sequence: TGTGCCAGCAGCAGGGGTTGGAACTACTACAATGAGCAGTTCTTC. As protein: CASSRGWNYYNEQFF.